This T cell receptor beta chain was retrieved from a study of T cell changes during pregnancy in multiple sclerosis. The CDR3 spans 18 residues. After removal of 2 bases from V and 1 base from J, the junction contained 12 bases not matched to a gene. Per the germline V gene, CDR1 is MNHNS and CDR2 is SASEGT. The table came from immunoSEQ multiplex PCR; TCRdb's copy has only in-frame clones and leaves some out. The table shows roughly 100,000 clones, with around 90% occurring only once. The TCR originated in a female donor with multiple sclerosis, enrolled in a pregnancy study. Material: peripheral blood, obtained in the second trimester of pregnancy. The chain uses TRBV6-1 and TRBJ2-7; 9 bases are shared with TRBD1. The CDR3: CASSEFRRGQGLSYEQYF. The CDR3 DNA reads TGTGCCAGCAGTGAATTTCGACGGGGACAGGGTTTATCCTACGAGCAGTACTTC.